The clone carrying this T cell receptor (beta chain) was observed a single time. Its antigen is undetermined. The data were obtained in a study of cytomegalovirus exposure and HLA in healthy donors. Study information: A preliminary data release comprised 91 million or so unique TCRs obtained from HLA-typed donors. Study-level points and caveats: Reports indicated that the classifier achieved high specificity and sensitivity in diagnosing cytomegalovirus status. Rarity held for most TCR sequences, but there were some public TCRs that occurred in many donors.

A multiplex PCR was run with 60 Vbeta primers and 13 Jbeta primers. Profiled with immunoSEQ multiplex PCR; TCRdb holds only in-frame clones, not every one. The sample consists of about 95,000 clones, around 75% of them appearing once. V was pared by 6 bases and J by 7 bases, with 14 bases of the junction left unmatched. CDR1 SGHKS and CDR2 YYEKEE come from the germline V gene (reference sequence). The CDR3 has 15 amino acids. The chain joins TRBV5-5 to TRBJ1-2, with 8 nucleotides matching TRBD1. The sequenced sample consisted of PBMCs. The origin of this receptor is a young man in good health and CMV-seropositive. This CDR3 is CASIAPTDRGRGYTF. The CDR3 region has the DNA TGTGCCAGCATCGCTCCCACTGACAGGGGTCGTGGCTACACCTTC. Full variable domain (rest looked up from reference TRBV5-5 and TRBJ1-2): DAGVTQSPTHLIKTRGQQVTLRCSPISGHKSVSWYQQVLGQGPQFIFQYYEKEERGRGNFPDRFSARQFPNYSSELNVNALLLGDSALYLCASIAPTDRGRGYTFGSGTRLTVV.